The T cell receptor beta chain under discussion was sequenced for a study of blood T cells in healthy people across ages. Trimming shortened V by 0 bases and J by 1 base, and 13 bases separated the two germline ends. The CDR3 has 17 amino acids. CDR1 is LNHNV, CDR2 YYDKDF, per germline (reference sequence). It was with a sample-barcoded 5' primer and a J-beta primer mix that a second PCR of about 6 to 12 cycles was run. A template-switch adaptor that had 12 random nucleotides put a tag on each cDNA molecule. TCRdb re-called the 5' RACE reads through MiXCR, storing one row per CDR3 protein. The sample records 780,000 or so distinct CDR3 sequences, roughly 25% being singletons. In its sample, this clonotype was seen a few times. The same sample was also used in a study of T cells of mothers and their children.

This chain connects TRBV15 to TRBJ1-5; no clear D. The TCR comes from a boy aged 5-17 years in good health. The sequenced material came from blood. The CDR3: CATSRDILIGSNQPQHF. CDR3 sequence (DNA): TGTGCCACCAGCAGAGATATATTAATAGGGAGCAATCAGCCCCAGCATTTT. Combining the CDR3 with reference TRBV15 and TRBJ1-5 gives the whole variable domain DAMVIQNPRYQVTQFGKPVTLSCSQTLNHNVMYWYQQKSSQAPKLLFHYYDKDFNNEADTPDNFQSRRPNTSFCFLDIRSPGLGDTAMYLCATSRDILIGSNQPQHFGDGTRLSIL.